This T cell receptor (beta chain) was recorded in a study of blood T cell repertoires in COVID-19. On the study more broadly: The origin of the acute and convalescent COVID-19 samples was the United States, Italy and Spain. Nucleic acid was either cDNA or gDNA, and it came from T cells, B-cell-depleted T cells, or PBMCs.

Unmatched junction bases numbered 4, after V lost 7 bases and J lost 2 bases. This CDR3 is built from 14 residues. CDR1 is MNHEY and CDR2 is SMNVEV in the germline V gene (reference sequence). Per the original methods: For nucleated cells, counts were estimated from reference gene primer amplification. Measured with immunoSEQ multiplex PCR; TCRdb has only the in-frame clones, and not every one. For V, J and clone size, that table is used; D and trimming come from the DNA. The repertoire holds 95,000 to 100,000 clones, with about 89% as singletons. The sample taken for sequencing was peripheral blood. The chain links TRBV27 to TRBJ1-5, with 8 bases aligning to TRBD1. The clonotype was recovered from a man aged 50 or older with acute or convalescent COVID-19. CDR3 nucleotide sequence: TGTGCCAGCACCCCGACAGGGGGCAATCAGCCCCAGCATTTT. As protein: CASTPTGGNQPQHF.